The 22 T cell receptor beta chains presented below share a single source sample, sequenced in a study of CD8 T cells in Susac syndrome. An amount of RNA that ranged from roughly 0.5 to 1 ug was reverse transcribed with random hexamers. One entry per CDR3 protein, called by TCRdb with MiXCR from the immunoSEQ multiplex PCR reads. The table lists 100,000 to 150,000 distinct CDR3 sequences, around 95% of them singletons. The source material was CD4+ T cells from PBMCs. The receptor set was obtained from a human donor in good health.

The rearrangement links TRBV29-1 to TRBJ1-4; no clear D. The germline CDR1 and CDR2 sequences are SQVTM and ANQGSEA. The CDR3 is 14 amino acids. Trimming removed 2 bases at V and 6 bases at J, with 13 bases between. The CDR3 bases are TGCAGCGTTGAATTCGGGAATTTCCATGAAAAACTGTTTTTT. It encodes CSVEFGNFHEKLFF.

The chain recombines TRBV5-1 with TRBJ2-2; D is uncertain. Germline CDR1 reads SGHRS; CDR2 reads YFSETQ. There are 14 residues in the CDR3. Between the trimmed V and J ends, which lost 0 bases and 0 bases, there was a span of 3 bases. In DNA, the CDR3 is TGCGCCAGCAGCTTGGTCCCGAACACCGGGGAGCTGTTTTTT. This translates into CASSLVPNTGELFF.

V and J are TRBV6-6 and TRBJ2-1; D is ambiguous. The CDR3 contains 13 residues. V was trimmed by 8 bases and J by 7 bases, leaving 15 bases between them. Germline CDR1 MNHNY, CDR2 SVGAGI (reference sequence). As DNA, the CDR3 is TGTGCCAGCGGTAACAAAGGACGGAATGAGCAGTTCTTC. It yields the protein CASGNKGRNEQFF.

The rearrangement joins TRBV7-9 to TRBJ1-2; weak D call: TRBD1 (5 bases). The CDR3 spans 14 residues. CDR1 is SEHNR, CDR2 FQNEAQ, per germline (reference sequence). V lost 4 bases and J lost 8, with 17 bases in between. CDR3 sequence (DNA): TGTGCCAGCAGCTCCCGGGACGCCGTTCGGGGCTACACCTTC. Protein product: CASSSRDAVRGYTF.

The chain employs TRBV29-1 and TRBJ1-5; D is unresolved. The V and J ends lost 4 bases and 0 bases respectively, with 10 bases between them. CDR1 is SQVTM, CDR2 ANQGSEA, per germline. The CDR3 spans 14 residues. The CDR3 sequence: CSVVDRDSNQPQHF. CDR3 nucleotide sequence: TGCAGCGTTGTTGACCGAGATAGCAATCAGCCCCAGCATTTT.

This chain links TRBV3-1 with TRBJ1-1; no clear D gene. Germline V gene data show CDR1 as LGHDT and CDR2 as YNNKEL (reference sequence). The CDR3 is made up of 14 amino acids. Trimming stripped 4 bases from V and 4 bases from J, with 13 bases between. CDR3 loop: CASSPSSEVTEAFF. The CDR3 DNA reads TGTGCCAGCAGCCCCAGCTCTGAAGTCACTGAAGCTTTCTTT. Variable domain in full (rest from reference TRBV3-1 and TRBJ1-1): DTAVSQTPKYLVTQMGNDKSIKCEQNLGHDTMYWYKQDSKKFLKIMFSYNNKELIINETVPNRFSPKSPDKAHLNLHINSLELGDSAVYFCASSPSSEVTEAFFGQGTRLTVV.

The rearrangement links TRBV20-1 to TRBJ1-5; 10 bases agree with TRBD1. Germline V lookup: CDR1 DFQATT, CDR2 SNEGSKA (reference sequence). V shed 6 bases, J shed 5 bases, and the junction held 7 bases outside the gene matches. This CDR3 comprises 14 residues. CDR3 loop: CSARQGAGDQPQHF. CDR3 coding DNA: TGCAGTGCGCGACAGGGGGCAGGGGATCAGCCCCAGCATTTT.

The J gene is TRBJ2-3, the V gene TRBV11-2; 10 bases fit TRBD2. The CDR3 spans 14 residues. The germline gives CDR1 SGHAT, CDR2 FQNNGV. The V segment lost 5 bases and the J segment 5 bases; nucleotides outside the gene matches: 4. DNA of the CDR3: TGTGCCAGCAGCCTCGGACTAGCGGTAGATACGCAGTATTTT. Translating it yields CASSLGLAVDTQYF.

The rearrangement uses TRBV2 and TRBJ2-7; D call uncertain. The CDR3 has 14 amino acids. V was pared by 3 bases and J by 0 bases, with 9 bases between. Germline lookup yields CDR1 SNHLY and CDR2 FYNNEI. The CDR3: CASSDARASYEQYF. DNA of the CDR3: TGTGCCAGCAGTGATGCTAGGGCCTCCTACGAGCAGTACTTC.

The chain joins TRBV28 to TRBJ1-4; 10 nucleotides align to TRBD1. Germline V gives CDR1 MDHEN, CDR2 SYDVKM. V lost 2 bases and J lost 3; bases outside the gene matches: 0. The CDR3 is made up of 15 amino acids. CDR3: CASSLGTGANEKLFF. In DNA form, the CDR3 reads TGTGCCAGCAGTTTAGGGACAGGGGCTAATGAAAAACTGTTTTTT.

This clonotype was counted a single time. The chain couples TRBV29-1 to TRBJ2-3, with 11 bases lining up with TRBD2. This CDR3 has 14 residues. CDR1 is SQVTM and CDR2 is ANQGSEA in the germline V gene. Germline trimming cut 1 base from V and 4 bases from J; bases unmatched to any gene: 1. Written as DNA, the CDR3 is TGCAGCGTTGAAGCACTAGCGGGAGCAGATACGCAGTATTTT. Protein: CSVEALAGADTQYF.

In its sample, this clonotype was seen a few times. The V call is TRBV7-9, the J call TRBJ1-1; D might be TRBD1 (5 bases). The V gene lost 2 bases and the J gene lost 4 bases, with 11 bases spanning the gap. Germline loops: CDR1 SEHNR, CDR2 FQNEAQ (reference sequence). The CDR3 totals 14 residues. The CDR3 is CASSLTGVGTEAFF. In DNA, the CDR3 is TGTGCCAGCAGCTTAACAGGCGTGGGCACTGAAGCTTTCTTT.

The genes are TRBV9 and TRBJ1-1; 7 bases line up with TRBD1. CDR1 and CDR2 (germline): SGDLS, YYNGEE. The CDR3 covers 15 residues. With V trimmed by 0 bases and J by 5 bases, 7 bases remained unmatched. CDR3 sequence: CASSVVTGVRTEAFF. The CDR3 bases are TGTGCCAGCAGCGTAGTAACAGGGGTGCGGACTGAAGCTTTCTTT.

The chain carries TRBV18 and TRBJ1-1; 7 bases are a match to TRBD1. Trimming at V came to 6 bases and at J to 2 bases, leaving 6 bases not matched to a gene. CDR1 and CDR2 from the germline V gene are KGHSH and LQKENI. The CDR3 is 14 amino acids. The CDR3 sequence is CASSHNRGNTEAFF. In nucleotides, the CDR3 is TGTGCCAGCTCCCATAACAGGGGCAACACTGAAGCTTTCTTT.

V usage is TRBV6-1 and J usage is TRBJ2-1; 15 nucleotides match TRBD2. The germline V gene has CDR1 MNHNS and CDR2 SASEGT. V lost 4 bases, J lost 0 bases, and 4 bases stayed unmatched. This CDR3 region has 18 residues. CDR3 in amino acids: CASSARTSGRGSYNEQFF. The CDR3 DNA reads as TGTGCCAGCAGTGCGCGGACTAGCGGGAGGGGCTCCTACAATGAGCAGTTCTTC.

The chain joins TRBV30 to TRBJ1-1, with D perhaps matching TRBD1 (6 bases). This CDR3 has 12 residues. V was clipped by 4 bases and J by 14 bases, with 20 bases between them. Germline CDR1 and CDR2: GTSNPN and SVGIG (reference sequence). CDR3 loop: CAWKRDTPVEFF. Here the CDR3 DNA reads TGTGCCTGGAAGCGGGACACCCCGGTTGAGTTCTTT.

The genes are TRBV3-1 and TRBJ2-7; D uncertain. The CDR3 spans 12 residues. Germline V lookup: CDR1 LGHDT, CDR2 YNNKEL (reference sequence). V was pared by 1 base and J by 5 bases, with 6 bases between. DNA for the CDR3: TGTGCCAGCAGCCAAGTAACCCACGAGCAGTACTTC. Protein: CASSQVTHEQYF.

V is TRBV3-1 and J is TRBJ2-1; 8 bases map to TRBD2. The germline V gene has CDR1 LGHDT and CDR2 YNNKEL (reference sequence). Unmatched junction bases numbered 5, after V lost 2 bases and J lost 2 bases. The CDR3 contains 16 residues. CDR3 DNA: TGTGCCAGCAGCCAACTAGCGGGTACAACCTACAATGAGCAGTTCTTC. Amino acids: CASSQLAGTTYNEQFF.

The J gene is TRBJ2-5, the V gene TRBV29-1; 7 nucleotides line up with TRBD2. CDR3 size: 14 residues. CDR1 is SQVTM, CDR2 ANQGSEA, per germline. The V and J ends lost 6 bases and 4 bases, in that order; junction bases with no gene match: 11. The CDR3: CSVSGTTPGETQYF. CDR3 nucleotides: TGCAGCGTATCCGGGACTACCCCGGGAGAGACCCAGTACTTC.

The chain uses TRBV20-1 and TRBJ2-5; tentative D call: TRBD1 (7 bases). The CDR3 contains 15 residues. The ends were cut back, 4 bases at V and 2 bases at J, with 17 bases in the middle. Germline V CDR1 and CDR2: DFQATT, SNEGSKA (reference sequence). The CDR3 reads CSANPRGRPQETQYF. The DNA for the CDR3 is TGCAGTGCTAACCCCAGGGGGAGGCCACAAGAGACCCAGTACTTC.

V usage is TRBV2 and J usage is TRBJ2-7; 8 bases are a match to TRBD2. CDR3 length equals 14 residues. Looked up from germline, CDR1 is SNHLY and CDR2 is FYNNEI. With 6 bases clipped from V and 0 bases from J, the junction kept 4 bases outside the gene matches. The chain's CDR3 is CASSEREGSYEQYF. In DNA, the CDR3 is TGTGCCAGCAGCGAACGGGAGGGCTCCTACGAGCAGTACTTC.

The V and J genes are TRBV7-8 and TRBJ2-1, with TRBD2 matching 8 bases. Germline values: CDR1 SGHVS, CDR2 FQNEAQ. J lost 9 bases, V lost 3 bases, and 16 bases had no gene match. The CDR3 has 17 residues. Here the CDR3 DNA reads TGTGCCAGCAGCTTCTCCCGCGGGACTAGGGGTTTCGGTGAGCAGTTCTTC. Its translation: CASSFSRGTRGFGEQFF.